This T cell receptor beta chain was captured by sequencing in a study of OX40 agonist ivuxolimab in advanced cancers. As for this clone: Its antigen remains unknown.

The repertoire was sequenced with immunoSEQ multiplex PCR; TCRdb's copy has only in-frame clones and lacks some. The sample has about 61,000 clones; 86% are singletons. From germline, CDR1 is LNHDA and CDR2 SQIVND (reference sequence). The CDR3 is 13 residues long. Trimming at V came to 4 bases and at J to 4 bases, leaving 4 bases not matched to a gene. General observations from the study: Partial responders at 0.1-3.0 mg/kg had among the lowest clonal expansion.

The chain links TRBV19 to TRBJ2-7; 7 nucleotides line up with TRBD2. The clonotype originates from an adult with an advanced solid tumor such as melanoma, head and neck, liver or kidney cancer. Sequencing used CD4+ or CD8+ T cells sorted from blood, obtained in a trial of the OX40 agonist ivuxolimab. DNA of the CDR3: TGTGCCAGTAGTAAAGCAGCGGGGTACGAGCAGTACTTC. As protein: CASSKAAGYEQYF.